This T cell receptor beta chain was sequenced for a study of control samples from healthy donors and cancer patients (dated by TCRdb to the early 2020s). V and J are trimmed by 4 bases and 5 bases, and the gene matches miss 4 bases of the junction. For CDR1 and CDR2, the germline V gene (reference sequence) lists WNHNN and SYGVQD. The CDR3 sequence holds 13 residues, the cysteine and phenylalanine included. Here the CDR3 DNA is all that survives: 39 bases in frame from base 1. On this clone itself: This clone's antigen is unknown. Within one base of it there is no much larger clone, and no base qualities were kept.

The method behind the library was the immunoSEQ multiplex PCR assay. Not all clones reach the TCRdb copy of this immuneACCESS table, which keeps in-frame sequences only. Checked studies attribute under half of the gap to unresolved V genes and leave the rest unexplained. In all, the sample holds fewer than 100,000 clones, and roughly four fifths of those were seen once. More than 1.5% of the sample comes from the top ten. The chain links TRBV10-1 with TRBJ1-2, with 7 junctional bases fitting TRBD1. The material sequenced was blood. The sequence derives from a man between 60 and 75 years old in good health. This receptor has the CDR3 CASSGGTDYGYTF. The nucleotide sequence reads TGCGCCAGCAGTGGAGGGACAGATTATGGCTACACCTTC.